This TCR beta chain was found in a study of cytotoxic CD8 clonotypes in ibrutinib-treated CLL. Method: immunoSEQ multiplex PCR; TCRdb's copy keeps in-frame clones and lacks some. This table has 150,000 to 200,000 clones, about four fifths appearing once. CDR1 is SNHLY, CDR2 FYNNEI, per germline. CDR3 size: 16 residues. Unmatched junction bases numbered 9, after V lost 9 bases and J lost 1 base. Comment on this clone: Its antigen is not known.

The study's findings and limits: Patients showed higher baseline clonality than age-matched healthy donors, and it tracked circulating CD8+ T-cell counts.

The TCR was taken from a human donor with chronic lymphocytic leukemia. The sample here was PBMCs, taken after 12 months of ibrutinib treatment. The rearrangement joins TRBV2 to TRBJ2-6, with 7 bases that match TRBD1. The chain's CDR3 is CAREQGIRSGANVLTF. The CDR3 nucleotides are TGTGCCAGGGAACAGGGGATAAGGTCTGGGGCCAACGTCCTGACTTTC.